The sequence of this TCR beta chain was determined in a study of T cell responses to AZD1222 COVID-19 vaccine. Worth noting for this clone: Its target is unknown.

Study results and caveats: Nearly half of the spike-specific TCRs reportedly recognize variant regions that carry no mutations.

Sequencing used immunoSEQ multiplex PCR; TCRdb keeps in-frame clones, though not all of them. The top ten hold 11% to 15% of the sample, which has about 120,000 clones, about 90% seen once. This CDR3 spans 13 amino acids. Germline loops: CDR1 LGHNA, CDR2 YSLEER. J gave up 5 bases and V 5 bases, and 4 bases lay outside the gene matches. The gene calls are TRBV4-3 and TRBJ2-3, with TRBD1 identical over 7 bases. The receptor comes from an adult in good health. Sequences were derived from peripheral blood, sampled on day 0 of AZD1222 vaccination. CDR3 amino acids: CASSWTGGDTQYF. For the CDR3, the DNA is TGCGCCAGCAGCTGGACAGGAGGAGATACGCAGTATTTT.